One sample yielded the 7 T cell receptor beta chains listed below, sequenced in a study of beta chain features in type 1 diabetes. Reverse transcribing all isolated RNA meant expressed TCRB transcripts were sequenced. Some clones are missing from TCRdb's copy, which holds only in-frame ones; the method was immunoSEQ multiplex PCR. The sample contains 400,000 to 550,000 clones, more than 9.5% of which appear only once. Material for sequencing was naive CD4+ T cells from blood. Every receptor here comes from a woman younger than 35 in good health.

The rearrangement joins TRBV7-9 to TRBJ2-7; D gene unclear. Germline-derived CDR1 and CDR2 are SEHNR and FQNEAQ (reference sequence). Trimming stripped 4 bases from V and 4 bases from J, with 8 bases between. CDR3 length: 12 amino acids. In nucleotides, the CDR3 is TGTGCCAGCAGCTCCGATAGGTACGAGCAGTACTTC. Translating it yields CASSSDRYEQYF. The full variable domain, its missing parts supplied by reference TRBV7-9 and TRBJ2-7, is DTGVSQNPRHKITKRGQNVTFRCDPISEHNRLYWYRQTLGQGPEFLTYFQNEAQLEKSRLLSDRFSAERPKGSFSTLEIQRTEQGDSAMYLCASSSDRYEQYFGPGTRLTVT.

This chain joins TRBV7-2 and TRBJ1-1; D uncertain. Germline CDR1 SGHTA, CDR2 FQGNSA. This CDR3 comprises 14 residues. The V end lost 1 base, the J end lost 0 bases, and 6 bases lay between the germline ends. The CDR3 DNA is TGTGCCAGCAGCTTAGTCCGGGTGAACACTGAAGCTTTCTTT. Amino acid sequence: CASSLVRVNTEAFF. The full variable domain, completed using reference TRBV7-2 and TRBJ1-1, is GAGVSQSPSNKVTEKGKDVELRCDPISGHTALYWYRQSLGQGLEFLIYFQGNSAPDKSGLPSDRFSAERTGGSVSTLTIQRTQQEDSAVYLCASSLVRVNTEAFFGQGTRLTVV.

CDR3 amino acids: CAISEFRDNGGYTF. The DNA of the CDR3 is TGTGCCATCAGTGAGTTCCGGGACAACGGTGGCTACACCTTC. The chain links TRBV10-3 to TRBJ1-2, with D possibly TRBD1 on 6 matching bases. Germline V gene data show CDR1 as ENHRY and CDR2 as SYGVKD. V was trimmed by 1 base and J by 7 bases, leaving 13 bases between them. CDR3 size: 14 residues.

The genes are TRBV7-8 and TRBJ2-3; D call uncertain. Trimming pared 5 bases from V and 2 bases from J, leaving 5 bases between. From germline, CDR1 is SGHVS and CDR2 FQNEAQ. The CDR3 covers 12 residues. The CDR3 nucleotides are TGTGCCAGCAGCATCACCACAGATACGCAGTATTTT. Residues: CASSITTDTQYF.

V and J are TRBV7-9 and TRBJ2-5; no clear D gene. Trimming cost V 5 bases and J 5 bases, with 9 bases left between them. CDR1 and CDR2 (germline): SEHNR, FQNEAQ (reference sequence). CDR3 length: 12 amino acids. In DNA, the CDR3 is TGTGCCAGCAGCCAGGTCTTCGAGACCCAGTACTTC. This translates into CASSQVFETQYF.

The chain has TRBV29-1 and TRBJ2-6, with 8 bases aligning to TRBD2. V dropped 6 bases and J dropped 0; count of bases not matched to a gene: 13. Looked up from germline, CDR1 is SQVTM and CDR2 is ANQGSEA. The CDR3 has 18 residues. In DNA, the CDR3 is TGCAGCGTCGACCCTAGCGGGTTCAACCTCTCTGGGGCCAACGTCCTGACTTTC. The encoded protein is CSVDPSGFNLSGANVLTF.

The gene calls are TRBV9 and TRBJ2-6; no reliable D call. CDR1 and CDR2 (germline): SGDLS, YYNGEE. Trimming took off 4 bases at V and 0 bases at J, with 5 bases between the two ends. The CDR3 is 14 amino acids. The CDR3 DNA is TGTGCCAGCAGCCCCATCTCTGGGGCCAACGTCCTGACTTTC. It is translated as CASSPISGANVLTF.